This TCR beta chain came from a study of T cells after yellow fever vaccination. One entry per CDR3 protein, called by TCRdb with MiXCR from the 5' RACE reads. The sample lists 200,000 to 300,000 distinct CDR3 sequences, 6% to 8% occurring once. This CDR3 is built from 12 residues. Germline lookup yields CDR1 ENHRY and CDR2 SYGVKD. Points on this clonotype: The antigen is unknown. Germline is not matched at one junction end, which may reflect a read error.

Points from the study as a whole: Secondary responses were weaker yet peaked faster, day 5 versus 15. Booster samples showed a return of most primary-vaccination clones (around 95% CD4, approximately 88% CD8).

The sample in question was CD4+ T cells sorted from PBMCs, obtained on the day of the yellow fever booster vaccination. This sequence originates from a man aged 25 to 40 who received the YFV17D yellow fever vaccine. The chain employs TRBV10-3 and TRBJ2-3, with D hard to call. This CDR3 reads CGISESSDTQYF. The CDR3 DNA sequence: TGTGGCATCAGTGAGTCGTCAGATACGCAGTATTTT.